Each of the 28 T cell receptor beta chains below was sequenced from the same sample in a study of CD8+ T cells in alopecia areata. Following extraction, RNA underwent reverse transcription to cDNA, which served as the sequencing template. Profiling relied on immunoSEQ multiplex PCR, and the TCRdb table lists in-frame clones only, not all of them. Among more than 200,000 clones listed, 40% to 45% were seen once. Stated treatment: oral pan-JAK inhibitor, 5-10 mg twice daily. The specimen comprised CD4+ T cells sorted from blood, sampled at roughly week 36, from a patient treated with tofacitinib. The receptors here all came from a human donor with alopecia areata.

The CDR3 nucleotides are TGTGCCAGCAGCTCAGCCATCAATCAGCCCCAGCATTTT. Amino acid sequence: CASSSAINQPQHF. The genes are TRBV7-3 and TRBJ1-5, with unresolved D. Trimming pared 4 bases from V and 3 bases from J, leaving 7 bases between. The CDR3 covers 13 residues. Germline loops: CDR1 SGHTA, CDR2 FQGTGA.

Here the CDR3 DNA reads TGTGCCAGCAAGGGGGGCCGGGGTCAGCCCCAGCATTTT. Amino acid sequence: CASKGGRGQPQHF. This rearrangement joins TRBV27 to TRBJ1-5; D may be TRBD1 (6 bases). This CDR3 has 13 amino acids. Trimming removed 7 bases from V and 6 bases from J, with 13 bases in between. Germline assignment: CDR1 MNHEY and CDR2 SMNVEV (reference sequence).

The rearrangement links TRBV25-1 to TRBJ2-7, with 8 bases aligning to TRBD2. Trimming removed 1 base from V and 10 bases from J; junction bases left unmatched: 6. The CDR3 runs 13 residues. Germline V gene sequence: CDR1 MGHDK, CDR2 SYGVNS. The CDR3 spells CASSEFPSGSQYF. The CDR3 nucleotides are TGTGCCAGCAGTGAATTCCCTAGCGGGTCTCAGTACTTC.

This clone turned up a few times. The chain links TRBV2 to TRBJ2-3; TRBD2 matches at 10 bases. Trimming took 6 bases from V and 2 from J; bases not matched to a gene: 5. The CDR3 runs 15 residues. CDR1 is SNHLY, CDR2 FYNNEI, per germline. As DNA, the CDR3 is TGTGCCAGCAGGAGCGGGAGGGCACCCACAGATACGCAGTATTTT. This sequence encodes CASRSGRAPTDTQYF.

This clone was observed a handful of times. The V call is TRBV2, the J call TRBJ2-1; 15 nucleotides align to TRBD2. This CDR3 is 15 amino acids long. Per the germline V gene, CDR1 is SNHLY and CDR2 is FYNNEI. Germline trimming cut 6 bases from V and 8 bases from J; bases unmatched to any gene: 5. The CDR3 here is CASRRTSGRAYEQFF. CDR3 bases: TGTGCCAGCAGGAGGACTAGCGGGAGGGCGTATGAGCAGTTCTTC.

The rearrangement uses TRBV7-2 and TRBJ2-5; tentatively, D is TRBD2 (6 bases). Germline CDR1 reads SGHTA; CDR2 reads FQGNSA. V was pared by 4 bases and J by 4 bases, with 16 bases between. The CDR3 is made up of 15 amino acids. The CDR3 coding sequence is TGTGCCAGCAGCTCGGGACTCGGTAACGGAGAGACCCAGTACTTC. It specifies CASSSGLGNGETQYF.

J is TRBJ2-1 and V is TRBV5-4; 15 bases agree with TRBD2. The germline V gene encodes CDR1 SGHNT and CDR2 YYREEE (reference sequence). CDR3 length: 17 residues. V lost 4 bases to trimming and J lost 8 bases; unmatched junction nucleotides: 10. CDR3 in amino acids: CASSPWTSGRALDEQFF. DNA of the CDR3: TGTGCCAGCAGCCCGTGGACTAGCGGGAGGGCCCTCGATGAGCAGTTCTTC.

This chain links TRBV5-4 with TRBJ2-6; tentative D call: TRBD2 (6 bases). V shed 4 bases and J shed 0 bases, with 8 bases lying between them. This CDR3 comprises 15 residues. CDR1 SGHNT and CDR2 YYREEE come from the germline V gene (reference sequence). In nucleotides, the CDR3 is TGTGCCAGCAGCGCCGGGGGCTCTGGGGCCAACGTCCTGACTTTC. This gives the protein CASSAGGSGANVLTF. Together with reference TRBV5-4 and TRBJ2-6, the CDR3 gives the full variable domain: ETGVTQSPTHLIKTRGQQVTLRCSSQSGHNTVSWYQQALGQGPQFIFQYYREEENGRGNFPPRFSGLQFPNYSSELNVNALELDDSALYLCASSAGGSGANVLTFGAGSRLTVL.

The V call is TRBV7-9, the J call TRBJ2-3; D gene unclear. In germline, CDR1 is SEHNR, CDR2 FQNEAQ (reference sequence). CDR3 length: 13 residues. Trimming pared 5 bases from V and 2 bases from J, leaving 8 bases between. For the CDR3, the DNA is TGTGCCAGCAGCGGATTAAACACAGATACGCAGTATTTT. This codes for CASSGLNTDTQYF.

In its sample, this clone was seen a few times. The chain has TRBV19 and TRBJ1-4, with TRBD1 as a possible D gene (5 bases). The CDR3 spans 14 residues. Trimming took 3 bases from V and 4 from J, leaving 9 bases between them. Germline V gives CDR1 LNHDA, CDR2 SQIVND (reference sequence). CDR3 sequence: CASSIRQLNEKLFF. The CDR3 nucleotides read TGTGCCAGTAGTATTCGACAGCTTAATGAAAAACTGTTTTTT.

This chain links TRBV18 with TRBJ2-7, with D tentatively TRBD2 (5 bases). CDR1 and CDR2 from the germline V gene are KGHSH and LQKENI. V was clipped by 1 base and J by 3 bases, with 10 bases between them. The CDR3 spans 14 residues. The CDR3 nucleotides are TGTGCCAGCTCACCACTAAGAGGGTTCTACGAGCAGTACTTC. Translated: CASSPLRGFYEQYF. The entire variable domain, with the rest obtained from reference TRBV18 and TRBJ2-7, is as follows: NAGVMQNPRHLVRRRGQEARLRCSPMKGHSHVYWYRQLPEEGLKFMVYLQKENIIDESGMPKERFSAEFPKEGPSILRIQQVVRGDSAAYFCASSPLRGFYEQYFGPGTRLTVT.

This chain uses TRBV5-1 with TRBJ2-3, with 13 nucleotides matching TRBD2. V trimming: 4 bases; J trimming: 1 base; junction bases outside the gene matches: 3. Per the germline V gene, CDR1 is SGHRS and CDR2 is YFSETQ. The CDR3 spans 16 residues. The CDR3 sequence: CASSKLAGGGTDTQYF. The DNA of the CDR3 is TGCGCCAGCAGCAAACTAGCGGGAGGGGGCACAGATACGCAGTATTTT. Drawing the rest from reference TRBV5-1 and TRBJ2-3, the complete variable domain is KAGVTQTPRYLIKTRGQQVTLSCSPISGHRSVSWYQQTPGQGLQFLFEYFSETQRNKGNFPGRFSGRQFSNSRSEMNVSTLELGDSALYLCASSKLAGGGTDTQYFGPGTRLTVL.

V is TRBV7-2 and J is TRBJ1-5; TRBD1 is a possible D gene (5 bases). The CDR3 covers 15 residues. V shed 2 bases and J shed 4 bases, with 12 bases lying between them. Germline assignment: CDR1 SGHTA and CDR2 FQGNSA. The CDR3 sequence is CASSLQDRKNQPQHF. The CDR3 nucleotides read TGTGCCAGCAGCTTACAAGACAGAAAAAATCAGCCCCAGCATTTT.

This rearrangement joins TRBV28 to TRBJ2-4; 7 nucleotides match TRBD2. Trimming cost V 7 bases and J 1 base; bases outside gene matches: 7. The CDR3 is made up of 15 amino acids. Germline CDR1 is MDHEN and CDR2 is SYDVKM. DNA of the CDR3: TGTGCCAGCACCCTAAACGGGAGGGCCAAAAACATTCAGTACTTC. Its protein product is CASTLNGRAKNIQYF.

CDR3 DNA: TGTGCCAGCAGCTCCGGGACTCCCCTGGGGCAGTACTTC. Protein: CASSSGTPLGQYF. The chain links TRBV7-9 to TRBJ2-7; TRBD2 might be the D (6 bases). The CDR3 spans 13 residues. The germline V gene encodes CDR1 SEHNR and CDR2 FQNEAQ (reference sequence). V was pared by 4 bases and J by 9 bases, with 16 bases between.

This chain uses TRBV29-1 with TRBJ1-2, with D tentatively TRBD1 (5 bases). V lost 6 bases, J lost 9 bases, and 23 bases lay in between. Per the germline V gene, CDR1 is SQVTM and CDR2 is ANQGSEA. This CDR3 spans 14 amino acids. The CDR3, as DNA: TGCAGCGTGGGGACCGGGACCGCCGCGACCCGCTACACCTTC. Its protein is CSVGTGTAATRYTF.

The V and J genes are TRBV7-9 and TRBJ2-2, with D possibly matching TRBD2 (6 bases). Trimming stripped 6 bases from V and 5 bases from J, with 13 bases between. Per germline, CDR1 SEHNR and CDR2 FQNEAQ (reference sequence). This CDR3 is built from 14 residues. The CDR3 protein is CASSRRAWTGELFF. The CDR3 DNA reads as TGTGCCAGCAGTCGGAGGGCCTGGACCGGGGAGCTGTTTTTT.

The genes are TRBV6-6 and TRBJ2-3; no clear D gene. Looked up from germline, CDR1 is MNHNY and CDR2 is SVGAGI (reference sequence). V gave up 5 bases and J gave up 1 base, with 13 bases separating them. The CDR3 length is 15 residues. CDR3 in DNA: TGTGCCAGCAGTAGTGCAACGCCGGGCACAGATACGCAGTATTTT. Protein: CASSSATPGTDTQYF.

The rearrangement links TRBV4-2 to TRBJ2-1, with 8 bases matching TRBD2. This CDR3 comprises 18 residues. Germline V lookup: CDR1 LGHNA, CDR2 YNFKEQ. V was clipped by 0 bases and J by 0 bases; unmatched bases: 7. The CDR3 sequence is CASSQDLGGGRSYNEQFF. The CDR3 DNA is TGTGCCAGCAGCCAAGATCTCGGGGGGGGACGCTCCTACAATGAGCAGTTCTTC.

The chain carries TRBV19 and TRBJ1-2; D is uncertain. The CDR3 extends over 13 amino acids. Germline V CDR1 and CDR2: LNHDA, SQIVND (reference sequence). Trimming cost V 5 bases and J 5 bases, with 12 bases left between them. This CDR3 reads CASSPGNPYGYTF. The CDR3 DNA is TGTGCCAGTAGTCCGGGAAACCCATATGGCTACACCTTC.

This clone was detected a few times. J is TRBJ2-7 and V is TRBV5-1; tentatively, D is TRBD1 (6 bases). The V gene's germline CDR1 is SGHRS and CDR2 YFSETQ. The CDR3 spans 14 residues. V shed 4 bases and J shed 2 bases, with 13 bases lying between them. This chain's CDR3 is CASSPVTGPYEQYF. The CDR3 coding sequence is TGCGCCAGCAGCCCCGTAACAGGGCCCTACGAGCAGTACTTC.

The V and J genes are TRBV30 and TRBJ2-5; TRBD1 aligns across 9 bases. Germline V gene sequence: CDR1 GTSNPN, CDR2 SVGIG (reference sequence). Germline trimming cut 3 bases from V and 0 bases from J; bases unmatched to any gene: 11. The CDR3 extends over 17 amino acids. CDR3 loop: CAWSKVSGQGYQETQYF. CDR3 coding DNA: TGTGCCTGGAGCAAAGTTTCCGGACAGGGGTACCAAGAGACCCAGTACTTC.

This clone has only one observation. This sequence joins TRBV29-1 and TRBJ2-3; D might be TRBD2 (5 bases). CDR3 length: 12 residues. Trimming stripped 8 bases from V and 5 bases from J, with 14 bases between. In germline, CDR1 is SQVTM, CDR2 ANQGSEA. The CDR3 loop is CSLQDGIDTQYF. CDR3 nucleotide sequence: TGCAGCCTTCAAGACGGGATAGATACGCAGTATTTT.

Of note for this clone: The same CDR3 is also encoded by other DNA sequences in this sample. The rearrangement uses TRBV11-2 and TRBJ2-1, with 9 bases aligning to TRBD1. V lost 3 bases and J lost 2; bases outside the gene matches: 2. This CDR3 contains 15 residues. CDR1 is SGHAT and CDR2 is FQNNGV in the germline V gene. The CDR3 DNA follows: TGTGCCAGCAGCTTGGGACAGGGAACCTACAATGAGCAGTTCTTC. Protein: CASSLGQGTYNEQFF. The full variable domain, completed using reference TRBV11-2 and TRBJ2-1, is EAGVAQSPRYKIIEKRQSVAFWCNPISGHATLYWYQQILGQGPKLLIQFQNNGVVDDSQLPKDRFSAERLKGVDSTLKIQPAKLEDSAVYLCASSLGQGTYNEQFFGPGTRLTVL.

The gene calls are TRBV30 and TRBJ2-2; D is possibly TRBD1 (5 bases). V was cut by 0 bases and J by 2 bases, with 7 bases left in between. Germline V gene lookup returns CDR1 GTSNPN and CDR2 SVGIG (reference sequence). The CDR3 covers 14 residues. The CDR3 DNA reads TGTGCCTGGAGTGTAGGGGTAAACACCGGGGAGCTGTTTTTT. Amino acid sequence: CAWSVGVNTGELFF. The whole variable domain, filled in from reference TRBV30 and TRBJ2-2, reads SQTIHQWPATLVQPVGSPLSLECTVEGTSNPNLYWYRQAAGRGLQLLFYSVGIGQISSEVPQNLSASRPQDRQFILSSKKLLLSDSGFYLCAWSVGVNTGELFFGEGSRLTVL.

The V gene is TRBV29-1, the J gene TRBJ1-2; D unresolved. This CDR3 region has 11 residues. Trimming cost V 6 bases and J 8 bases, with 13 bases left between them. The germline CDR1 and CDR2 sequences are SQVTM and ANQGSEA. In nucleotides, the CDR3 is TGCAGCGTAGCACCACTAGGAGGCTACACCTTC. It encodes CSVAPLGGYTF.

In DNA, the CDR3 is TGCAGCGTTGAGCAAGCGGGAGGGAGGAACAATGAGCAGTTCTTC. Its protein is CSVEQAGGRNNEQFF. This chain connects TRBV29-1 to TRBJ2-1, with TRBD2 identical over 10 bases. The CDR3 extends over 15 amino acids. The ends lost 3 bases at V and 5 bases at J; junction bases unmatched: 7. CDR1 and CDR2 (germline): SQVTM, ANQGSEA.

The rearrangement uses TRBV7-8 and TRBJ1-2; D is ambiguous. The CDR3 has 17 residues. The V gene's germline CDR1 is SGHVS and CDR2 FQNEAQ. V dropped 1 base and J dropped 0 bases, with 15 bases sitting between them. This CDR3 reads CASSLVSVRQTNYGYTF. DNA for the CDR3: TGTGCCAGCAGCTTAGTTTCAGTGCGGCAGACTAACTATGGCTACACCTTC.